The clone carrying this T cell receptor beta chain was counted many times. The antigen remains unidentified. From germline, CDR1 is SGHTA and CDR2 FQGNSA. V was clipped by 6 bases and J by 1 base, with 11 bases between them. CDR3 length: 14 residues. This record belongs to a study of T cells in Graves' hyperthyroidism and ophthalmopathy. Study-wide results and limits: The blood repertoire included most of the expanded thyroid clonotypes above 0.001.

RNA transcripts gave rise to amplified TCR beta CDR3 regions. Carried out on the TCR CDR3, a first-round RT-PCR used the HTBI primer set. Using its own MiXCR run on the multiplex PCR reads, TCRdb lists one record per CDR3 protein. Of approximately 400,000 distinct CDR3 sequences in the sample, approximately 15% were seen once. Diagnoses were established using clinical symptoms, serum thyroxine and TRAb, thyroid ultrasound and orbital computed tomography. This rearrangement joins TRBV7-2 to TRBJ2-3; D gene ambiguous. Specimen: blood. The source of this sequence is an older woman with Graves' hyperthyroidism. CDR3 DNA sequence: TGTGCCAGCAGGAAGAGGAGTGGCACAGATACGCAGTATTTT. Its protein product is CASRKRSGTDTQYF.